A single sample gave rise to the 16 T cell receptor beta chains below, sequenced in a study of blood T cell repertoires in COVID-19. Sequenced by immunoSEQ multiplex PCR; TCRdb stores in-frame clones only, minus some. The table records 55,000 to 65,000 clones, over 75% of them present only once. Input material: peripheral blood. These receptor sequences come from an elderly man in a cohort sampled during active COVID-19.

V is TRBV10-3 and J is TRBJ1-2; unclear D gene. Germline V gives CDR1 ENHRY, CDR2 SYGVKD. V dropped 3 bases and J dropped 0 bases, with 11 bases sitting between them. This CDR3 is built from 15 residues. This chain's CDR3 is CAISDGGSSNYGYTF. CDR3 DNA sequence: TGTGCCATCAGTGATGGCGGCAGTTCTAACTATGGCTACACCTTC.

The chain combines TRBV1 with TRBJ2-7; TRBD2 is the table's D call, not checked against the DNA. TRBV1 is termed a pseudogene. The CDR3 spans 17 residues. The CDR3 spells CTSSQEISSGAAYEQYF. The CDR3 DNA sequence: TGCACCAGCAGCCAAGAAATTTCTAGCGGGGCCGCCTACGAGCAGTACTTC.

The rearrangement links TRBV4-1 to TRBJ1-2; 9 positions agree with TRBD1. J gave up 2 bases and V 2 bases, and 12 bases lay outside the gene matches. The CDR3 runs 18 residues. CDR1 and CDR2 (germline): MGHRA, YSYEKL. In DNA form, the CDR3 reads TGCGCCAGCAGCCAATCTACTGAACCCGGGACAGGGAACTATGGCTACACCTTC. Protein product: CASSQSTEPGTGNYGYTF.

The chain has TRBV5-6 and TRBJ2-7; maybe TRBD2 (6 bases). The V gene's germline CDR1 is SGHDT and CDR2 YYEEEE. Trimming left V 2 bases short and J 0 bases short, with 12 bases between. This CDR3 has 15 residues. Written as DNA, the CDR3 is TGTGCCAGCAGCTTCGCGGGCGGGGTCTCCTACGAGCAGTACTTC. Its protein is CASSFAGGVSYEQYF.

The V gene is TRBV30, the J gene TRBJ2-3; TRBD2 is a possible D gene (6 bases). V was cut by 0 bases and J by 0 bases, with 10 bases left in between. The CDR3 extends over 15 amino acids. CDR1 is GTSNPN, CDR2 SVGIG, per germline (reference sequence). CDR3 protein: CAWSVPSGSTDTQYF. CDR3 coding DNA: TGTGCCTGGAGTGTACCCAGCGGGAGCACAGATACGCAGTATTTT.

This clone was observed a single time. The rearrangement uses TRBV3-1 (or the pseudogene TRBV3-2) and TRBJ1-1; D is unresolved. CDR3 length equals 15 residues. Between the trimmed V and J ends, which lost 4 bases and 0 bases, there was a span of 12 bases. The germline V gene has CDR1 LGHDT and CDR2 YNNKEL (reference sequence). The CDR3: CASSPRASMNTEAFF. The CDR3 coding sequence is TGTGCCAGCAGCCCCCGAGCCTCAATGAACACTGAAGCTTTCTTT.

V is TRBV5-1 and J is TRBJ1-2, with 9 bases lining up with TRBD1. V shed 1 base, J shed 2 bases, and the junction held 3 bases outside the gene matches. The germline V gene encodes CDR1 SGHRS and CDR2 YFSETQ. This CDR3 is built from 15 residues. The CDR3 protein is CASSLHGQGNYGYTF. In nucleotides, the CDR3 is TGCGCCAGCAGCTTGCACGGACAGGGGAACTATGGCTACACCTTC. The full variable domain, in which reference TRBV5-1 and TRBJ1-2 provide the parts outside the CDR3, is KAGVTQTPRYLIKTRGQQVTLSCSPISGHRSVSWYQQTPGQGLQFLFEYFSETQRNKGNFPGRFSGRQFSNSRSEMNVSTLELGDSALYLCASSLHGQGNYGYTFGSGTRLTVV.

V usage is TRBV3-1 (or the pseudogene TRBV3-2) and J usage is TRBJ2-2, with a tentative D call TRBD2 (6 bases). CDR3 size: 16 residues. Germline CDR1 reads LGHDT; CDR2 reads YNNKEL (reference sequence). Trimming removed 4 bases at V and 0 bases at J, with 12 bases between. CDR3 sequence (DNA): TGTGCCAGCAGCCTCGCGTGGGGGGCGAACACCGGGGAGCTGTTTTTT. Translation: CASSLAWGANTGELFF.

This clone was seen only once. In DNA form, the CDR3 reads TGTGCCAGCAGCCGGGACAGGGTCCACGGGGAGCTGTTTTTT. Translation gives CASSRDRVHGELFF. The chain couples TRBV5-4 to TRBJ2-2; TRBD1 aligns across 9 bases. The CDR3 is made up of 14 amino acids. Germline V gene data show CDR1 as SGHNT and CDR2 as YYREEE (reference sequence). Trimming at V came to 4 bases and at J to 7 bases, leaving 5 bases not matched to a gene.

There are a few counts of this clone. The chain is built from TRBV19 and TRBJ1-6; D gene uncertain. The V gene lost 6 bases and the J gene lost 7 bases, with 7 bases spanning the gap. The CDR3 is 12 residues long. Germline lookup yields CDR1 LNHDA and CDR2 SQIVND (reference sequence). The chain's CDR3 is CASRSQNSPLHF. CDR3 DNA: TGTGCCAGTAGATCCCAAAATTCACCCCTCCACTTT.

This chain joins TRBV9 and TRBJ2-3, with 11 bases that match TRBD2. Trimming took 0 bases from V and 2 from J; bases not matched to a gene: 8. This CDR3 comprises 18 residues. CDR1 is SGDLS, CDR2 YYNGEE, per germline. CDR3 residues: CASSVEKASGGYTDTQYF. The CDR3 nucleotides are TGTGCCAGCAGCGTAGAGAAGGCTAGCGGGGGGTACACAGATACGCAGTATTTT.

The rearrangement uses TRBV19 and TRBJ2-7, with TRBD1 matching over 9 bases. The ends lost 3 bases at V and 6 bases at J; junction bases unmatched: 6. CDR1 and CDR2 (germline): LNHDA, SQIVND (reference sequence). The CDR3 is 14 amino acids. CDR3 amino acids: CASSINRGPGEQYF. CDR3 in DNA: TGTGCCAGTAGTATTAACAGGGGGCCGGGCGAGCAGTACTTC.

The J gene is TRBJ2-3, the V gene TRBV24-1, with D perhaps matching TRBD1 (6 bases). The CDR3 has 15 amino acids. Between the trimmed V and J ends, which lost 4 bases and 4 bases, there was a span of 14 bases. Germline V gene data show CDR1 as KGHDR and CDR2 as SFDVKD. Written as DNA, the CDR3 is TGTGCCACCAGTGACACAGGGCTGGGTTCAGATACGCAGTATTTT. This encodes CATSDTGLGSDTQYF.

V usage is TRBV21-1 and J usage is TRBJ1-6; the table calls TRBD1, which could not be checked here. TRBV21-1 is a pseudogene locus. This CDR3 spans 17 amino acids. The CDR3: CASSKGKAGWCGSPLHF. As DNA, the CDR3 is TGTGCCAGCAGCAAAGGGAAGGCAGGGTGGTGTGGTTCACCCCTCCACTTT.

This clone has only a few counts. The CDR3 here is CASSSGQATNEKLFF. In DNA, the CDR3 is TGTGCCAGCAGCTCTGGACAGGCAACTAATGAAAAACTGTTTTTT. J is TRBJ1-4 and V is TRBV5-4; 7 nucleotides agree with TRBD1. This CDR3 contains 15 residues. Trimming took 3 bases from V and 0 from J; bases not matched to a gene: 2. Germline CDR1 SGHNT, CDR2 YYREEE (reference sequence). Full variable domain (rest looked up from reference TRBV5-4 and TRBJ1-4): ETGVTQSPTHLIKTRGQQVTLRCSSQSGHNTVSWYQQALGQGPQFIFQYYREEENGRGNFPPRFSGLQFPNYSSELNVNALELDDSALYLCASSSGQATNEKLFFGSGTQLSVL.

The V call is TRBV5-4, the J call TRBJ2-7; 10 bases align to TRBD2. V shed 4 bases, J shed 6 bases, and the junction held 4 bases outside the gene matches. The CDR3 has 13 residues. Looked up from germline, CDR1 is SGHNT and CDR2 is YYREEE (reference sequence). The CDR3 loop is CASSGLAGVEQYF. The CDR3 bases are TGTGCCAGCAGCGGTCTAGCGGGAGTCGAGCAGTACTTC.